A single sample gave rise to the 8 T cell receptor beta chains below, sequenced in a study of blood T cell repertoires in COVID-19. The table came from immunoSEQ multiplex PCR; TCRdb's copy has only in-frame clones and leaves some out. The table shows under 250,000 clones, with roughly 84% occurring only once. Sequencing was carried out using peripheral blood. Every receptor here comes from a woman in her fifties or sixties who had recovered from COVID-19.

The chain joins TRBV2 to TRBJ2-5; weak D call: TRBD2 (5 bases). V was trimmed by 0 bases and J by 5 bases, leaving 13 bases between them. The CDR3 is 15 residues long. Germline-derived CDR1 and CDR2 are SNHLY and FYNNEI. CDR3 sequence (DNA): TGTGCCAGCAGTGAAGCATACGGGAACGGGGAGACCCAGTACTTC. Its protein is CASSEAYGNGETQYF.

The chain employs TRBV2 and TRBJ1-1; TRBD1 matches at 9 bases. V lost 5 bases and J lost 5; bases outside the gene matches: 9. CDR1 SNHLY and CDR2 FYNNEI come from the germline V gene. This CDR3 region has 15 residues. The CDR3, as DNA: TGTGCCAGCAGTCCCGGCACAGGGGGCACGACTGAAGCTTTCTTT. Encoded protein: CASSPGTGGTTEAFF.

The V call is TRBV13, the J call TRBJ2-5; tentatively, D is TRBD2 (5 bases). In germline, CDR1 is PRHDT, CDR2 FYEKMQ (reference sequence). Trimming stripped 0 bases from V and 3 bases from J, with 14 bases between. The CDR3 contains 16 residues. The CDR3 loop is CASSLGGRGLKETQYF. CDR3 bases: TGTGCCAGCAGCTTAGGCGGCAGAGGGCTTAAAGAGACCCAGTACTTC.

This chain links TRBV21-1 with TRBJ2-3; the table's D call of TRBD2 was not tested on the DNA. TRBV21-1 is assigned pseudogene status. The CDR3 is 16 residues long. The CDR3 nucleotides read TGTGCCAGCAGCAAGATGGAGCGGGGGAGCACAGATACGCAGTATTTT. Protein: CASSKMERGSTDTQYF.

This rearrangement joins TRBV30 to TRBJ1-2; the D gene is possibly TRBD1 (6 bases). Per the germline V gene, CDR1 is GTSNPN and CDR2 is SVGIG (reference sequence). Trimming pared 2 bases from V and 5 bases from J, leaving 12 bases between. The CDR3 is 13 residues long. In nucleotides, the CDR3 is TGTGCCTGGAGTTTGGCAGGGGCGTATGGCTACACCTTC. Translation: CAWSLAGAYGYTF.

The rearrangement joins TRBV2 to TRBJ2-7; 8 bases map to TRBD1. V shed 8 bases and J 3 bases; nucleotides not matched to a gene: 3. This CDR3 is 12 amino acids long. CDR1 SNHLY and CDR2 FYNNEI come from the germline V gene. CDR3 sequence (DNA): TGTGCCAGCGGAGGACAGGGCTACGAGCAGTACTTC. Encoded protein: CASGGQGYEQYF.

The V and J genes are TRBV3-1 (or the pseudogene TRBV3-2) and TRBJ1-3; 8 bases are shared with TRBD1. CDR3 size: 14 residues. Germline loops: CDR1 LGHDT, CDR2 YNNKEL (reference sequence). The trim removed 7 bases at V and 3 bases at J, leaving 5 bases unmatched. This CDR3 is CASKAGGFGNTIYF. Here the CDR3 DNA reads TGTGCCAGCAAAGCAGGGGGCTTTGGAAACACCATATATTTT.

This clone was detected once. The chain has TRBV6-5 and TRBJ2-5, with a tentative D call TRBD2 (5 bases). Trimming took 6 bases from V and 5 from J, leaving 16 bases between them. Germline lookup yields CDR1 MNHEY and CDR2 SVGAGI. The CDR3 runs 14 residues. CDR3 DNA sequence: TGTGCCAGCAGCCTAGGTGGGTCGGGGGAGACCCAGTACTTC. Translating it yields CASSLGGSGETQYF.